Below, 3 T cell receptor beta chains from the same sample are listed, as sequenced in a study of blood T cell repertoires in COVID-19. Assay: immunoSEQ multiplex PCR; the TCRdb copy retains only in-frame clones and omits some. The sample consists of around 87,000 clones, over 70% of them appearing once. Sequencing input: peripheral blood. These receptors originate from a woman at least 80 years old with acute or convalescent COVID-19.

The J gene is TRBJ1-3, the V gene TRBV7-9, with 8 bases matching TRBD1. This CDR3 has 15 residues. CDR1 is SEHNR and CDR2 is FQNEAQ in the germline V gene (reference sequence). Trimming took 5 bases from V and 4 from J; bases not matched to a gene: 7. CDR3 amino acids: CASSKARGPGNTIYF. The CDR3 nucleotides are TGTGCCAGCAGCAAGGCCAGGGGGCCCGGAAACACCATATATTTT. Supplemented by reference TRBV7-9 and TRBJ1-3, the full variable domain reads DTGVSQNPRHKITKRGQNVTFRCDPISEHNRLYWYRQTLGQGPEFLTYFQNEAQLEKSRLLSDRFSAERPKGSFSTLEIQRTEQGDSAMYLCASSKARGPGNTIYFGEGSWLTVV.

The V gene is TRBV12-3 or TRBV12-4, the J gene TRBJ1-1, with unresolved D. The CDR3 covers 13 residues. The V end was cut by 6 bases, the J end by 3 bases, with 11 bases between. CDR3 loop: CASSRNRDTEAFF. CDR3 in DNA: TGTGCCAGCAGCCGGAACAGAGACACTGAAGCTTTCTTT.

J is TRBJ1-3 and V is TRBV6-5, with D hard to call. Germline loops: CDR1 MNHEY, CDR2 SVGAGI. V was pared by 6 bases and J by 9 bases, with 15 bases between. CDR3 size: 13 residues. DNA of the CDR3: TGTGCCAGCAGAGACCCAGGCCTTTCCACCATATATTTT. Translation gives CASRDPGLSTIYF.